The entry that follows covers one TCR beta chain sequence. There is no known antigen for this receptor. Per-base quality was not reported, and no clone a single base away is much larger than it. Other DNA variants within this sample encode the same CDR3. Donors were healthy HIV-negative adults with no recently reported acute infections or vaccinations. Only Caucasian adults living in Nashville, Tennessee, USA were represented among the donors. CD4+ T cells were enriched through magnetic negative selection, after which naive cells were positively selected on CD45RA and the remaining negative fraction served as the memory subset. Blood was collected by leukapheresis, and PBMCs were isolated by Ficoll-Histopaque density gradient centrifugation and then cryopreserved in liquid nitrogen vapor phase. Purity and quantity of every magnetically sorted T cell population were checked by analytical flow cytometry. Each sorted fraction had its genomic DNA isolated and then quantified by UV absorbance on a Nanodrop 2000c.

From cysteine to phenylalanine, the CDR3 is 14 amino acids long. Only the CDR3 region is kept as DNA, spanning 42 bases read in frame from base 1. V was cut back by 1 base and J by 2 bases, leaving a gap of 9 bases between them. CDR1 and CDR2 were assigned from the germline V gene as SGHAT and FQNNGV. The sample is drawn from a study of shared clonotypes between healthy human individuals (dated by TCRdb to 2019 to 2021). For the study in its entirety: The cohort comprised a couple of women and a few men aged 18 to 49 years. Blood TCR repertoires of roughly five healthy adults were deeply sequenced to estimate repertoire size and the extent of clonotype sharing between individuals. Per donor, three plates each were used for CD4 naive and CD4 memory, two for CD8 naive, and one for CD8 memory. To increase sequencing depth and limit assay-specific biases, different laboratories used diverse techniques to prepare libraries and sequence TCR repertoires. Leukapheresis yielded between about 0.94 and 9.5 billion PBMCs per donor. The research as a whole found: Sampling was restricted to blood, and TCR repertoires in tissue are likely to differ from TCR repertoires in blood. Naive subsets generally had larger estimated clonotype richness than memory subsets did. Incomplete sequencing was indicated by rarefaction of sorted-subset datasets, despite the large sequencing depth. Compared with non-shared clonotypes, the clonotypes found in all four sorted-subset donors had higher generation probabilities. When several donors were compared, the shared fraction of clonotypes was approximately 5% for naive CD4, less than 4% for naive CD8, 2.3% for memory CD4, and less than 0.45% for memory CD8. Pairwise subsampling indicated that sequencing depth was expected to affect the degree of clonotype sharing among donors. The small number of donors limited the genetic and exposure-history diversity represented.

TCR CDR3 regions were amplified from genomic DNA by multiplex PCR using the deep immunoSEQ assay. Extracted genomic DNA from each cell subset was spread evenly across all wells of several immunoSEQ 96-well plates, with each plate serving as a replicate. For sorted subsets, roughly 200 ng of genomic DNA, equivalent to around 30,000 T cell genomes, went into each replicate PCR. Purified libraries were quantified with a Qubit 3.0 fluorometer, sized on a Bioanalyzer 2100, and re-quantified with the KAPA Library Quantification kit. A separate single-read 150-cycle Illumina NextSeq 550 flow cell was used to sequence each immunoSEQ 96-well plate. In the authors' own workflow: Because only junctional sequences without quality scores were contained in the immunoSEQ output, filtering matching that applied to full-length reads could not be performed. To assign V/J genes and CDR3, sequences were annotated using PyIR, a Python wrapper for IgBLAST v1.9, with IMGT germline references. Reads were filtered out if the reads had weak V/J assignments (E-value above 1e-6), no CDR3, stop codons, out-of-frame junctions, or ambiguous translated residues. V3J clonotypes were defined as sequences sharing an identical inferred V gene, J gene, and CDR3 amino acid sequence. To compute the percentage overlap between repertoires, the number of shared unique clonotypes was divided by the size of the smaller repertoire. Richness of each repertoire was evaluated using RTK rarefaction, the Chao1 estimator, and Recon v2.1 estimates of unobserved clonotypes. Generation probabilities for all TCRbeta clonotypes obtained by the gDNA method from four donors were computed using OLGA. Imported from immuneACCESS, the table was reduced by TCRdb to in-frame sequences with V and J called. These copies leave out some clones; in studies compared against another copy, an unresolved V gene accounts for under half, and the cause of the remainder is not known. V and J calls and clone size are those listed in that table; D and trimming were worked out from the DNA. For this sample there are 2 million to 2.5 million clones; about 90% appear just once. The top ten clones comprise 0.3% to 0.4% of the sample.

The chain joins TRBV11-2 to TRBJ2-7; the D segment could be TRBD2, given 5 matching bases. This TCR was sampled from a man between 18 and 29 years old in good health. Some clones in this sample may be carry-over from other donors' samples. Sequenced: naive CD4+ T cells from PBMCs. Reading the label with the study, this specimen's cell subset or site is: CD45RA+ positively selected. The DNA sequence reads TGTGCCAGCAGCTTAGTGGTAGCGACCTACGAGCAGTACTTC. Translated, it gives CASSLVVATYEQYF.